Reported below is one T cell receptor beta chain. The antigen remains unidentified. Repertoires were generated with immunoSEQ multiplex PCR, while TCRdb's copy carries only in-frame clones and drops some. Here the sample spans about 48,000 clones, around 90% being singletons. The sample is drawn from a study of OX40 agonist ivuxolimab in advanced cancers. At the level of the study: About 40% of patients had received prior checkpoint inhibitor therapy. Whole-study results and caveats: In CD8+ T cells, expanded clones were on average more numerous than in CD4+. Some nonresponders additionally presented with little normalized T-cell clonal expansion. CD4+ and CD8+ blood T cells expanded clonally by week 6 at 0.1 to 3.0 mg/kg.

Germline V gene data show CDR1 as SEHNR and CDR2 as FQNEAQ (reference sequence). This CDR3 is 15 amino acids long. The V gene end was trimmed by 0 bases and the J gene end by 4 bases; junction bases not matched to a gene: 5. The origin of this receptor is an adult with an advanced solid tumor such as melanoma, head and neck, liver or kidney cancer. The chain links TRBV7-9 to TRBJ1-2, with TRBD1 matching over 7 bases. The source material was CD4+ or CD8+ T cells sorted from blood, sampled in a trial of the OX40 agonist ivuxolimab. CDR3 nucleotides: TGTGCCAGCAGCTTAGCTACAGGGGTACCCTATGGCTACACCTTC. Translating gives CASSLATGVPYGYTF.